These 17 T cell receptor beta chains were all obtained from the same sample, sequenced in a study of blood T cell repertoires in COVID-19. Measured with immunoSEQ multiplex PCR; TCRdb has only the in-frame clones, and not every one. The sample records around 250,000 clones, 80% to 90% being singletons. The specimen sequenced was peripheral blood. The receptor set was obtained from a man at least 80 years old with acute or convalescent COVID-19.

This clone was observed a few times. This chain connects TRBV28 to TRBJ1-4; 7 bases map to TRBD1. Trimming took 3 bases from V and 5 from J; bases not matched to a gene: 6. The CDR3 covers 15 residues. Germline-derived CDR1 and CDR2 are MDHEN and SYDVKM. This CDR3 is CASSFAGTENEKLFF. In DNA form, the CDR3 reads TGTGCCAGCAGTTTCGCCGGGACAGAAAATGAAAAACTGTTTTTT.

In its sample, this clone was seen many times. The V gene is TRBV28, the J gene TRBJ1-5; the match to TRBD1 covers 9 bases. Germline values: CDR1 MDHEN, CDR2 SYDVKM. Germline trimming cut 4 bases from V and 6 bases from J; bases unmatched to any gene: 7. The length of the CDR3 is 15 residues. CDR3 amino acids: CASSSTGTGSQPQHF. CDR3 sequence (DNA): TGTGCCAGCAGTTCAACCGGGACAGGGAGTCAGCCCCAGCATTTT.

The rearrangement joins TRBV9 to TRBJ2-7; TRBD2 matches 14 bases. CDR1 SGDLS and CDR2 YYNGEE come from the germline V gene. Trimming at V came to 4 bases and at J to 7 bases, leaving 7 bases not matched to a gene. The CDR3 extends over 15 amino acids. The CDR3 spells CASSLGTSGSREQYF. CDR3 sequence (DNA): TGTGCCAGCAGCCTGGGGACTAGCGGGAGTAGAGAGCAGTACTTC.

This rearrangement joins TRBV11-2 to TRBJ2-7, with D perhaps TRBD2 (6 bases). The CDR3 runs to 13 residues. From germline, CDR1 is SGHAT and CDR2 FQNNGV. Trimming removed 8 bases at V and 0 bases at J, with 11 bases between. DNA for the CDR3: TGTGCCAGCGGGAGGCCCCCCTCCTACGAGCAGTACTTC. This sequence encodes CASGRPPSYEQYF. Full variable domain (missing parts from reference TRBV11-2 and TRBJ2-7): EAGVAQSPRYKIIEKRQSVAFWCNPISGHATLYWYQQILGQGPKLLIQFQNNGVVDDSQLPKDRFSAERLKGVDSTLKIQPAKLEDSAVYLCASGRPPSYEQYFGPGTRLTVT.

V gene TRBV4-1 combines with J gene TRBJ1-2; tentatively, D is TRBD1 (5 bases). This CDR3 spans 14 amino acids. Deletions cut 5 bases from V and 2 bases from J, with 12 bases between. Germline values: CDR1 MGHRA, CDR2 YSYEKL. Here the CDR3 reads CASSKGATNYGYTF. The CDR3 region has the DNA TGCGCCAGCAGCAAAGGGGCTACCAACTATGGCTACACCTTC.

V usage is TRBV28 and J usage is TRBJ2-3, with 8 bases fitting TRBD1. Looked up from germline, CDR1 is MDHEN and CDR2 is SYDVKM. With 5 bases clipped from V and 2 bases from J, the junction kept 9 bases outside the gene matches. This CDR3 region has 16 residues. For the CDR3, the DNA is TGTGCCAGCAGTAAAACGGGACAGGAGATCACAGATACGCAGTATTTT. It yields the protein CASSKTGQEITDTQYF.

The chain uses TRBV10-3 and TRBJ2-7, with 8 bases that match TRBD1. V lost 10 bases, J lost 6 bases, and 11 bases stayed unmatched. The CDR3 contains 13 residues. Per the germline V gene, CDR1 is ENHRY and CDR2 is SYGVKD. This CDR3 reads CATLGQGVGEQYF. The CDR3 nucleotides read TGTGCCACCCTTGGACAGGGAGTCGGCGAGCAGTACTTC.

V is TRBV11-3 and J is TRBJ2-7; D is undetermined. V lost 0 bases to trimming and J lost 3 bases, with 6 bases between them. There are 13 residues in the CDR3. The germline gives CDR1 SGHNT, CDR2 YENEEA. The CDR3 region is CASSLDAGYEQYF. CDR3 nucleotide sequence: TGTGCCAGCAGCTTAGATGCCGGCTACGAGCAGTACTTC.

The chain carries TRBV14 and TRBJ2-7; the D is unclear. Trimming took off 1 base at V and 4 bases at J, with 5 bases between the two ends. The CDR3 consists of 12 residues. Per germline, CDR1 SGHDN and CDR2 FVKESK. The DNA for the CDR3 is TGTGCCAGCAGCCAAGTTAGATACGAGCAGTACTTC. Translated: CASSQVRYEQYF. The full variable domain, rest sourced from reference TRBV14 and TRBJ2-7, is EAGVTQFPSHSVIEKGQTVTLRCDPISGHDNLYWYRRVMGKEIKFLLHFVKESKQDESGMPNNRFLAERTGGTYSTLKVQPAELEDSGVYFCASSQVRYEQYFGPGTRLTVT.

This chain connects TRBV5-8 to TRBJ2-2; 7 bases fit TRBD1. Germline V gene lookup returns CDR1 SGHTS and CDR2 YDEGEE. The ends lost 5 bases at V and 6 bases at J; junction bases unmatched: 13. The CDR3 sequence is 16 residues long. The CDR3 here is CASRPRTGQSPGELFF. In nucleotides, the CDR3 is TGTGCCAGCAGACCACGGACAGGTCAGAGTCCCGGGGAGCTGTTTTTT.

This CDR3 is CATSRDKGVGEQFF. CDR3 nucleotides: TGTGCCACCAGCAGAGATAAGGGGGTGGGTGAGCAGTTCTTC. The rearrangement links TRBV15 to TRBJ2-1; tentatively, D is TRBD1 (6 bases). This CDR3 spans 14 amino acids. CDR1 and CDR2 from the germline V gene are LNHNV and YYDKDF (reference sequence). V was pared by 0 bases and J by 9 bases, with 12 bases between.

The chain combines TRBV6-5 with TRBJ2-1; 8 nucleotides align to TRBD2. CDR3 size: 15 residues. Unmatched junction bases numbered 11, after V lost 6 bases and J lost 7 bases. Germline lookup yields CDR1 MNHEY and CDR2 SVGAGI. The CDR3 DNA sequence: TGTGCCAGCAGGTTTGGACTAGCAGCCGGAAATGAGCAGTTCTTC. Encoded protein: CASRFGLAAGNEQFF.

The CDR3 bases are TGCAGCGTGGGGCTAGCGTCAGCCAAAAACATTCAGTACTTC. This gives the protein CSVGLASAKNIQYF. The rearrangement uses TRBV29-1 and TRBJ2-4, with D tentatively TRBD2 (6 bases). The CDR3 spans 14 residues. Germline CDR1 SQVTM, CDR2 ANQGSEA. Trimming shortened V by 6 bases and J by 0 bases, and 12 bases separated the two germline ends.

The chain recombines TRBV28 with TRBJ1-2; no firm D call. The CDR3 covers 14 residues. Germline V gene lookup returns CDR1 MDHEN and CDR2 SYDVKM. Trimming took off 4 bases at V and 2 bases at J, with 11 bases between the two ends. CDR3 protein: CASSSAARNYGYTF. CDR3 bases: TGTGCCAGCAGTTCCGCAGCGAGGAACTATGGCTACACCTTC.

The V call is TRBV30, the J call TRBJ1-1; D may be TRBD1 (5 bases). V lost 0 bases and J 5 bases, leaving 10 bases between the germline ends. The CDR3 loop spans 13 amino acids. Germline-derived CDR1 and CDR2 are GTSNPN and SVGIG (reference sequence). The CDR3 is CAWSVGGYTEAFF. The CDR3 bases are TGTGCCTGGAGTGTCGGGGGGTATACTGAAGCTTTCTTT.

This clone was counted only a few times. The CDR3 reads CASTGNAPYEQYF. In DNA form, the CDR3 reads TGTGCCAGCACCGGGAATGCCCCTTACGAGCAGTACTTC. The J gene is TRBJ2-7, the V gene TRBV6-5, with TRBD2 as a possible D gene (5 bases). Germline V gives CDR1 MNHEY, CDR2 SVGAGI. CDR3 length: 13 amino acids. Trimming removed 7 bases at V and 4 bases at J, with 14 bases between.

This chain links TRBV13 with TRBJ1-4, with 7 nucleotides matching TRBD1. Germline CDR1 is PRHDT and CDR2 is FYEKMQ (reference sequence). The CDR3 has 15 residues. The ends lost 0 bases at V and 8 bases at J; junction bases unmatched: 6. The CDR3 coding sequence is TGTGCCAGCAGCTTAGGGACAGGGTTGGGGGAAAAACTGTTTTTT. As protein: CASSLGTGLGEKLFF.